This T cell receptor (beta chain) emerged from a study of blood T cell repertoires in COVID-19. Study-wide context: The samples span acute and convalescent COVID-19 from the United States, Italy and Spain.

The germline gives CDR1 MNHNS, CDR2 SASEGT. With V trimmed by 1 base and J by 4 bases, 10 bases remained unmatched. The CDR3 runs 17 residues. Assay used: immunoSEQ multiplex PCR; TCRdb lists only in-frame clones, some missing. The data contain 150,000 to 200,000 clones, almost 85% of them seen just once; the ten biggest clones take up 20% to 25%. This sequence was found in a woman of 80 years or more with acute or convalescent COVID-19. J is TRBJ2-1 and V is TRBV6-1; 7 bases agree with TRBD1. Sequencing input: peripheral blood. In nucleotides, the CDR3 is TGTGCCAGCAGTGAAGGAACAGGGGTTCGGATATACAATGAGCAGTTCTTC. Translating it yields CASSEGTGVRIYNEQFF.